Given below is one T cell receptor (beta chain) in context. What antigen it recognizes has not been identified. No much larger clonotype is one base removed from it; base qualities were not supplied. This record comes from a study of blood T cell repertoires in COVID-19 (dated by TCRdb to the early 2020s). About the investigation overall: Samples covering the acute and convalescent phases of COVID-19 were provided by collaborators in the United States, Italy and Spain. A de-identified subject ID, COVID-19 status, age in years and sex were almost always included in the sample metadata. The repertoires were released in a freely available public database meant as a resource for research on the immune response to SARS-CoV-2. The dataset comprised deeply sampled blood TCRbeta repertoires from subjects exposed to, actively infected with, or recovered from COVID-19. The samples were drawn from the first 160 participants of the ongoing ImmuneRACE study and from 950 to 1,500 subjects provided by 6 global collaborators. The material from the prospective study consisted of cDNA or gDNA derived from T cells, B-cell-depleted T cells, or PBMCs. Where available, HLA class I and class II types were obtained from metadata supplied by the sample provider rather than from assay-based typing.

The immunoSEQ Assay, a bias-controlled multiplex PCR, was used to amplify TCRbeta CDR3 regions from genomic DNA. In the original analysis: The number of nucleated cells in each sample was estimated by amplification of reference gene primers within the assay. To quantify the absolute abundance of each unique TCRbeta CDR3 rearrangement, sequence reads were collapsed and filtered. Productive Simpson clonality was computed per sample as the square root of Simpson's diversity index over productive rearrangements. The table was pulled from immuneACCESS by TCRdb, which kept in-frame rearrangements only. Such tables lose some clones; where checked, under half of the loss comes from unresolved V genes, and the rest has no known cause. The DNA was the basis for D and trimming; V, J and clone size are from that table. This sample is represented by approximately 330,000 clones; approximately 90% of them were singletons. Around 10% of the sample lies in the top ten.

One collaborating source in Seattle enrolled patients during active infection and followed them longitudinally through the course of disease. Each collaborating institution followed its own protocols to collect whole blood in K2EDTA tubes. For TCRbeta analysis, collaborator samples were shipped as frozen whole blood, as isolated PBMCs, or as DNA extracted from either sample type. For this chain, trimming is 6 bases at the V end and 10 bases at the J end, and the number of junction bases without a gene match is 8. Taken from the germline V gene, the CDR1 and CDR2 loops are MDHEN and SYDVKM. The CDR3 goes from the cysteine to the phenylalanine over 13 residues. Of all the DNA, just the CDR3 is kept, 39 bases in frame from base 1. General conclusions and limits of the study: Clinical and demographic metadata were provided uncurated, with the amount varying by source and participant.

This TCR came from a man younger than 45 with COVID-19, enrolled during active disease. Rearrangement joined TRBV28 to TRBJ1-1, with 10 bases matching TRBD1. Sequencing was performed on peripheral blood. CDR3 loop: CASRAGTGARAFF. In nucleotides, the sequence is TGTGCCAGCAGGGCCGGGACAGGGGCGCGAGCTTTCTTT.